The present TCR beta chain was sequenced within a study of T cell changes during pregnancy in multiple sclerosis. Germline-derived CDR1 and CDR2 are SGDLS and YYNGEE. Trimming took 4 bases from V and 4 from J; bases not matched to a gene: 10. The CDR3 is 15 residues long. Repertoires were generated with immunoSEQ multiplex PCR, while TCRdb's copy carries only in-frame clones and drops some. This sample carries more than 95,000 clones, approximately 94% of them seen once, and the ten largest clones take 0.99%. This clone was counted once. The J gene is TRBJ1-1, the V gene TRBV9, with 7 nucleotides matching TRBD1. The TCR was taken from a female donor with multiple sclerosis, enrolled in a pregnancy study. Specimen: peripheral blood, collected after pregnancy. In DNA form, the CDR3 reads TGTGCCAGCAGCTCTACGGACAGGATGGGCACTGAAGCTTTCTTT. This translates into CASSSTDRMGTEAFF. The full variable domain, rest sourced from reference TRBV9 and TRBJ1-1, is DSGVTQTPKHLITATGQRVTLRCSPRSGDLSVYWYQQSLDQGLQFLIQYYNGEERAKGNILERFSAQQFPDLHSELNLSSLELGDSALYFCASSSTDRMGTEAFFGQGTRLTVV.